A selection of T cell receptor beta chains follows, all from one sample in a study of CD8 T cells in Susac syndrome. TCRdb reanalysed the immunoSEQ multiplex PCR reads using MiXCR and keeps one entry per CDR3 protein. The repertoire has roughly 180,000 distinct CDR3 sequences, 93% of them found once; the top ten carry around 0.097%. Sequences were obtained from CD4+ T cells from PBMCs. These TCRs come from a human donor with multiple sclerosis. Each CDR3 is given with its conserved first and last residue. The D gene is left open where the match is weak. The size entry is marked missing in some rows and otherwise reads once, few, many or a size class.

clone size	V gene	J gene	D gene	CDR3 DNA	CDR3 protein
NA	TRBV20-1	TRBJ2-7	TRBD2	TGCAGTGCTCCGCTAGCGGGCGTCTCCTACGAGCAGTACTTC	CSAPLAGVSYEQYF
NA	TRBV20-1	TRBJ2-5	NA	TGCAGTGCCACAGGGCAGCAAGAGACCCAGTACTTC	CSATGQQETQYF
NA	TRBV2	TRBJ1-2	TRBD1	TGTGCCAGCAGTACCACAGGGGGCTTCGATGGCTACACCTTC	CASSTTGGFDGYTF
once	TRBV5-1	TRBJ2-5	NA	TGCGCCAGCAGCTTGCCCGGGCGGGAAGAGACCCAGTACTTC	CASSLPGREETQYF
NA	TRBV9	TRBJ1-2	TRBD1	TGTGCCAGCAGCTCGCGGACAGGGGAGGCACATGGCTACACCTTC	CASSSRTGEAHGYTF
NA	TRBV20-1	TRBJ2-4	NA	TGCAGTGCTAGAGTGGAGGACATTCAGTACTTC	CSARVEDIQYF
NA	TRBV7-2	TRBJ2-2	NA	TGTGCCAGCAGACGATCCGGGGAGCTGTTTTTT	CASRRSGELFF
once	TRBV20-1	TRBJ1-1	TRBD1	TGCAGTGCCGACAGGGGAACTGAAGCTTTCTTT	CSADRGTEAFF
NA	TRBV6-5	TRBJ2-5	TRBD2	TGTGCCAGCAGTTCGACTAGCGGGAGGCCAGAGACCCAGTACTTC	CASSSTSGRPETQYF
NA	TRBV29-1	TRBJ1-2	NA	TGCAGCGCCCAACGCGGGGGTGGGTATGGCTACACCTTC	CSAQRGGGYGYTF
NA	TRBV10-3	TRBJ2-5	NA	TGTGCCATCGGTGACAGCAAAGAGACCCAGTACTTC	CAIGDSKETQYF
NA	TRBV7-9	TRBJ2-2	NA	TGTGCCAGCAGCTTAACGACGAACACCGGGGAGCTGTTTTTT	CASSLTTNTGELFF
few	TRBV3-1	TRBJ1-1	NA	TGTGCCAGCAGCCAGGTTCAGGAAGGCGCTGAAGCTTTCTTT	CASSQVQEGAEAFF
NA	TRBV3-1	TRBJ1-2	NA	TGTGCCAGCAGCCCCCGGGGTGTCTCTGGCTACACCTTC	CASSPRGVSGYTF
NA	TRBV3-1	TRBJ2-6	NA	TGTGCCAGCAGCCAAGGGGTTACGGGGACGGCTGGGGCCAACGTCCTGACTTTC	CASSQGVTGTAGANVLTF
NA	TRBV14	TRBJ1-6	NA	TGTGCCAGCAGCCAGGCTACGGCCGAGAGATGGTCAGCCCTCCACTTT	CASSQATAERWSALHF
NA	TRBV5-1	TRBJ1-1	NA	TGCGCCAGCAGCCCCGACCGGGGCGGCACTGAAGCTTTCTTT	CASSPDRGGTEAFF
NA	TRBV5-4	TRBJ2-2	NA	TGTGCCAGCAGCGTCAGGGGGGCAGGCACCGGGGAGCTGTTTTTT	CASSVRGAGTGELFF
NA	TRBV12-3/TRBV12-4	TRBJ2-1	NA	TGTGCCAGCAGTTTAGCGCGCCTCCGCCATGAGCAGTTCTTC	CASSLARLRHEQFF
NA	TRBV4-3	TRBJ1-2	TRBD1	TGCGCCAGCAGCCAAAACACAGGGGGTGGCGGCTACACCTTC	CASSQNTGGGGYTF
NA	TRBV9	TRBJ1-5	TRBD1	TGTGCCAGCAGCGGGGGGGACAGTCCTCCCTACAATCAGCCCCAGCATTTT	CASSGGDSPPYNQPQHF
NA	TRBV6-5	TRBJ2-2	NA	TGTGCCAGCAGTCGCTCAGGTGGCGGGGAGCTGTTTTTT	CASSRSGGGELFF
NA	TRBV9	TRBJ1-1	NA	TGTGCCAGCAGCGTTCAGGGTATGGCGAACACTGAAGCTTTCTTT	CASSVQGMANTEAFF
NA	TRBV7-9	TRBJ1-2	NA	TGTGCCAGCAGCTCAACTTTAGGCTACACCTTC	CASSSTLGYTF
NA	TRBV7-3	TRBJ1-1	NA	TGTGCCAGCAGCCAACGGGCAGGTCGGGAAGCTTTCTTT	CASSQRAGREAFF
NA	TRBV7-2	TRBJ2-3	NA	TGTGCCAGCAGCATAAGACAGGAAACAGATACGCAGTATTTT	CASSIRQETDTQYF
NA	TRBV4-2	TRBJ1-5	NA	TGTGCCAGCAGCCAAGACCAGGGGAAAGATCAGCCCCAGCATTTT	CASSQDQGKDQPQHF
NA	TRBV28	TRBJ1-2	NA	TGTGCCAGCAGTACGGACAGTTTGCCTTATGGCTACACCTTC	CASSTDSLPYGYTF
NA	TRBV12-3/TRBV12-4	TRBJ2-1	TRBD2	TGTGCCAGCAGTCACCCTAGCGGGGGGGCCTATGAGCAGTTCTTC	CASSHPSGGAYEQFF
NA	TRBV10-3	TRBJ1-3	NA	TGTGCCACCGGCAGTTGGGAATCTGGAAACACCATATATTTT	CATGSWESGNTIYF
NA	TRBV6-1	TRBJ2-7	NA	TGTGCCAGCAGTGCATCGATTGTGACCTACGAGCAGTACTTC	CASSASIVTYEQYF
once	TRBV5-1	TRBJ1-1	NA	TGCGCCAGCAGCTTGGCAGGGGCGGACACTGAAGCTTTCTTT	CASSLAGADTEAFF
NA	TRBV6-5	TRBJ2-5	NA	TGTGCCCACGGGGGCCAGTACTTC	CAHGGQYF